This entry lists 8 T cell receptor beta chains sequenced from one sample in a study of molecular identifiers for immune sequencing clone quantification. A single record per CDR3 protein comes from TCRdb applying MiXCR to the PCR reads. The table has 400,000 to 600,000 distinct CDR3 sequences, around 23% seen once. The specimen was naive CD8+ T cells from blood, with Jurkat cell RNA spiked in. Regarding subset: FACS-sorted CD8+CD4-CCR7+CD45RA+ naive T cells. Every receptor here comes from a human donor in good health. Some libraries in this study had Jurkat cell RNA spiked in.

This clonotype appeared many times. The J gene is TRBJ2-7, the V gene TRBV20-1, with a possible D match to TRBD1 (6 bases). Germline CDR1 DFQATT, CDR2 SNEGSKA (reference sequence). V dropped 3 bases and J dropped 0 bases, with 9 bases sitting between them. The CDR3 runs 13 residues. The CDR3 DNA follows: TGCAGTGCTAGTGACAGGAACTCCTACGAGCAGTACTTC. As protein: CSASDRNSYEQYF.

This clonotype was found many times. The rearrangement joins TRBV5-4 to TRBJ2-7; no firm D call. Trimming removed 4 bases from V and 2 bases from J, with 7 bases in between. The CDR3 totals 12 residues. CDR1 and CDR2 (germline): SGHNT, YYREEE (reference sequence). CDR3 in amino acids: CASSGGTYEQYF. The CDR3 nucleotides are TGTGCCAGCAGCGGTGGAACCTACGAGCAGTACTTC. The full variable domain, rest sourced from reference TRBV5-4 and TRBJ2-7, is ETGVTQSPTHLIKTRGQQVTLRCSSQSGHNTVSWYQQALGQGPQFIFQYYREEENGRGNFPPRFSGLQFPNYSSELNVNALELDDSALYLCASSGGTYEQYFGPGTRLTVT.

The gene calls are TRBV20-1 and TRBJ1-2; 7 bases align to TRBD1. Germline V gene lookup returns CDR1 DFQATT and CDR2 SNEGSKA (reference sequence). The junction had 7 bases not matched to a gene; V was cut back by 0 bases and J by 6 bases. This CDR3 has 14 amino acids. Here the CDR3 reads CSARDMWDSDGYTF. The DNA of the CDR3 is TGCAGTGCTAGAGATATGTGGGACAGCGATGGCTACACCTTC.

The chain combines TRBV27 with TRBJ1-1; the D gene is possibly TRBD1 (5 bases). V was trimmed by 3 bases and J by 2 bases, leaving 10 bases between them. The CDR3 has 14 residues. The germline CDR1 and CDR2 sequences are MNHEY and SMNVEV (reference sequence). CDR3: CASSFRDTNTEAFF. The DNA for the CDR3 is TGTGCCAGCAGTTTCAGGGATACAAACACTGAAGCTTTCTTT.

In this sample, this clonotype turned up a few times. The chain joins TRBV19 to TRBJ1-1; D is ambiguous. Germline V lookup: CDR1 LNHDA, CDR2 SQIVND (reference sequence). CDR3 length equals 11 residues. V gave up 9 bases and J gave up 7 bases, with 12 bases separating them. CDR3 nucleotide sequence: TGTGCCAGCCACCGCCGGAATGAAGCTTTCTTT. Encoded protein: CASHRRNEAFF.

V and J are TRBV6-2 or TRBV6-3 and TRBJ1-4, with TRBD1 as a possible D gene (5 bases). The CDR3 totals 15 residues. CDR1 is MNHEY and CDR2 is SVGEGT in the germline V gene. The V gene lost 6 bases and the J gene lost 5 bases, with 16 bases spanning the gap. The DNA of the CDR3 is TGTGCCAGCAGAAAAGAAAACAGGAGAAATGAAAAACTGTTTTTT. It is translated as CASRKENRRNEKLFF.

This clonotype has just one count. This sequence joins TRBV14 and TRBJ2-7, with a tentative D call TRBD1 (6 bases). CDR3 size: 16 residues. Germline CDR1 is SGHDN and CDR2 is FVKESK. The germline V and J ends were trimmed by 0 bases and 4 bases, with 16 bases remaining between them. The CDR3 coding sequence is TGTGCCAGCAGCCAAGATAGTCGGACAGCCTATTACGAGCAGTACTTC. It is translated as CASSQDSRTAYYEQYF.

The V call is TRBV4-3, the J call TRBJ1-2; D unclear. CDR1 is LGHNA, CDR2 YSLEER, per germline. V gave up 0 bases and J gave up 4 bases, with 9 bases separating them. The CDR3 loop spans 14 amino acids. CDR3 DNA sequence: TGCGCCAGCAGCCAAGACCAGCAAACCTATGGCTACACCTTC. It yields the protein CASSQDQQTYGYTF.